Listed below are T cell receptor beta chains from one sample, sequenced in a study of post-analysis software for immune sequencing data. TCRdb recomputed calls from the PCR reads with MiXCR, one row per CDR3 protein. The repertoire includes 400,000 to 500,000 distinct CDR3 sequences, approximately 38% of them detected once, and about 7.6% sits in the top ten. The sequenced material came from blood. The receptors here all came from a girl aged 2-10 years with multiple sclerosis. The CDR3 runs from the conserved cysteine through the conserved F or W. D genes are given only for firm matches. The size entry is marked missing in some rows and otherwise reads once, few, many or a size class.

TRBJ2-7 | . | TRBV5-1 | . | TGCGCCAGCAGCGTCTCGAGAAAGGACGAGCAGTACTTC | CASSVSRKDEQYF
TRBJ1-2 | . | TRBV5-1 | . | TGCGCCAGCAGCGGGACTACCCTTAACTATGGCTACACCTTC | CASSGTTLNYGYTF
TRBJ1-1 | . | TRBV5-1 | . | TGCGCCAGCAGCTTTACCTGGCACACTGAAGCTTTCTTT | CASSFTWHTEAFF
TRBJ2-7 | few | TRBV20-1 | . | TGCAGTGCTAGGGGTATAGAGCAGTACTTC | CSARGIEQYF
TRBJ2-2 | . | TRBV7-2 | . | TGTGCCAGCAACTTAGGTCCCACCGGGGAGCTGTTTTTT | CASNLGPTGELFF
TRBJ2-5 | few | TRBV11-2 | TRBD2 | TGTGCCAGCAGCTTAGTGGCTAGCGGGGAATTTTTAGAGACCCAGTACTTC | CASSLVASGEFLETQYF
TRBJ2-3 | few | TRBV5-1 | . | TGCGCCAGCAGCTTCAGGCTTAGCACAGATACGCAGTATTTT | CASSFRLSTDTQYF
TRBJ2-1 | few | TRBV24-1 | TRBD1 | TGTGCCACCAGTGAAAGGGACAGCGGATACAATGAGCAGTTCTTC | CATSERDSGYNEQFF
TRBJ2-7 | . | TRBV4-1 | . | TGCGCCACCAGGGCTAGAGAGGGAACCAGCTACGAGCAGTACTTC | CATRAREGTSYEQYF
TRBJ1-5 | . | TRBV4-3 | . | TGCGCCAGCAGCCAAGACAGGGCGGTAGGCAATCAGCCCCAGCATTTT | CASSQDRAVGNQPQHF
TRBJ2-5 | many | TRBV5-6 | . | TGTGCCAGCAGCCCCCTGCAGGGGACTCGTGGGGAGACCCAGTACTTC | CASSPLQGTRGETQYF
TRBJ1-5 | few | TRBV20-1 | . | TGCAGTGCTGCCACCGTAGGCGGCGGTCAGCCCCAGCATTTT | CSAATVGGGQPQHF
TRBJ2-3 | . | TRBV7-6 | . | TGTGCCAGCAGCTTAGGCATGGGACTCACAGATACGCAGTATTTT | CASSLGMGLTDTQYF
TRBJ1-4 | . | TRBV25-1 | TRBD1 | TGTGCCAGCAGTGCCTCCTGGGACAGCCGAAATGAAAAACTGTTTTTT | CASSASWDSRNEKLFF
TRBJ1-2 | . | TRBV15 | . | TGTGCCACCAGCAGAGATACTGGGGTACCCTATGGCTACACCTTC | CATSRDTGVPYGYTF
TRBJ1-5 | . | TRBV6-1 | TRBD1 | TGTGCCAGCAAAACAGGGGGGACCCGCTTCACCTCAAACAATCAGCCCCAGCATTTT | CASKTGGTRFTSNNQPQHF